The sequence of this TCR beta chain was determined in a study of identifying expanded T cells in peripheral blood. The CDR3 is 14 amino acids. Germline CDR1 reads MDHEN; CDR2 reads SYDVKM. V was shortened by 4 bases and J by 10 bases, with 14 bases between the two germline ends. TCRdb's copy holds only in-frame clones and misses some; the assay was immunoSEQ multiplex PCR. The top ten hold 15% to 20% of the sample, which has 90,000 to 120,000 clones, roughly 89% seen once. Specimen: blood. This receptor was identified in a person between 18 and 75 years old in good health. This chain links TRBV28 with TRBJ1-6; maybe TRBD1 (6 bases). CDR3 sequence: CASSSGQKVSPLHF. CDR3 nucleotides: TGTGCCAGCAGTTCGGGACAAAAGGTGTCACCCCTCCACTTT.